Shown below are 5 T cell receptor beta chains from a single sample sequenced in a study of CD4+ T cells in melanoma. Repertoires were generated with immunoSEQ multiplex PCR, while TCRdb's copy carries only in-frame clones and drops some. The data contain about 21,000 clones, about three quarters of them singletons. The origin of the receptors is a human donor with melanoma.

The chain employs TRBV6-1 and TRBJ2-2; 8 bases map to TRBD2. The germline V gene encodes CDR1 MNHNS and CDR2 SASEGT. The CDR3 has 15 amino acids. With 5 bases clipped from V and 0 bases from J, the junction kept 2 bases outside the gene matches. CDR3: CASSRGGSNTGELFF. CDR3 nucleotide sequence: TGTGCCAGCAGTCGGGGGGGCTCGAACACCGGGGAGCTGTTTTTT.

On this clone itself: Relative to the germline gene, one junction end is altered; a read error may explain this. The CDR3 spells CASSLGRGEKLFF. CDR3 sequence (DNA): TGTGCCAGCAGCCTAGGCAGGGGGGAAAAACTGTTTTTT. The chain couples TRBV13 to TRBJ1-4; TRBD1 aligns across 7 bases. This CDR3 has 13 residues. Germline V gene sequence: CDR1 PRHDT, CDR2 FYEKMQ (reference sequence).

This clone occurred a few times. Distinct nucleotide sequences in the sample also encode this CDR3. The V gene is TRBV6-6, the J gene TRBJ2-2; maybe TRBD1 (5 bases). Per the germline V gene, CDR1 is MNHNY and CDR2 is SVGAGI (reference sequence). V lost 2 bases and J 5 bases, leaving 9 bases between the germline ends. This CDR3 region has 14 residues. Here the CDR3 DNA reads TGTGCCAGCAGTTACGACTCAGGGACCGGGGAGCTGTTTTTT. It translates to CASSYDSGTGELFF.

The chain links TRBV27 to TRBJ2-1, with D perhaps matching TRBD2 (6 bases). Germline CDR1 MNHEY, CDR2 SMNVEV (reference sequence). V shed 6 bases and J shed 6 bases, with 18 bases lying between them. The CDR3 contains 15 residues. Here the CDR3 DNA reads TGTGCCAGCAGGAAGACTAGTTTTGTAGTCAATGAGCAGTTCTTC. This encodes CASRKTSFVVNEQFF.

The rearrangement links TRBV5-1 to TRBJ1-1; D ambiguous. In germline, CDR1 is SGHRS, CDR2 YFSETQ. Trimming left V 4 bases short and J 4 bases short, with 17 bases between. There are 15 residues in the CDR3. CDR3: CASSQQRVGGTEAFF. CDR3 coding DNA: TGCGCCAGCAGCCAACAAAGAGTCGGTGGCACTGAAGCTTTCTTT.